This entry describes one T cell receptor delta chain. Its antigen is unknown. The CDR3 extends over 15 amino acids. Trimming left V 2 bases short and J 7 bases short, with 17 bases between. Germline assignment: CDR1 TSWWSYY and CDR2 QGS. The template was reverse-transcribed extracted RNA. The CDR3 regions were amplified by multiplex PCR from V-gene primers to a constant-region primer. TCRdb redid clone calling on the multiplex PCR reads using CATT. Here the sample spans under 30,000 delta-chain clones, roughly 6.7% being singletons. The data were obtained in a study of Vδ1+ human thymocytes. Study-wide points: Thymic TRG and TRD repertoires appeared highly polyclonal.

This receptor was identified in a girl less than two years old who had congenital heart surgery. Sequencing was carried out using Vdelta1+ gamma-delta thymocytes from the thymus. The subset was: FACS-sorted CD3+ TCRalphabeta- TCRVdelta1+ TCRVdelta2- thymocytes. V usage is TRDV1 and J usage is TRDJ1; D is unresolved. The CDR3 coding sequence is TGTGCTCTTGGGGAAAGCCAGCTCTTTAGGGGTAAACTCATCTTT. Amino acid sequence: CALGESQLFRGKLIF.